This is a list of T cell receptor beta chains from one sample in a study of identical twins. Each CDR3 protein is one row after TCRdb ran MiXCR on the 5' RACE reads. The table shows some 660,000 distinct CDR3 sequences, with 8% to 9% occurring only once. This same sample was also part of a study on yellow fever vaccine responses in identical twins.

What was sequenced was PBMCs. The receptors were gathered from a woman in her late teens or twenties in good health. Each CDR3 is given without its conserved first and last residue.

ASSLDSFNTEAF	12	TRBV5-1	TRBJ1-1
ASSPPERERNEQF	13	TRBV11-3	TRBJ2-1
ASSLGTGGYNSPLH	14	TRBV7-2	TRBJ1-6
ASSPGKTVPNTGELF	15	TRBV7-3	TRBJ2-2
ASSQDGGVLQPQH	13	TRBV4-1	TRBJ1-5
ASSQVEGHEY	10	TRBV4-1	TRBJ2-7
ASSFGYETGSPLH	13	TRBV27	TRBJ1-6
SARELTRHEQY	11	TRBV20-1	TRBJ2-7
ASSHGQGDNEQF	12	TRBV19	TRBJ2-1
ASSFDPRGQGIASNQPQH	18	TRBV7-8	TRBJ1-5
ASSPGQGPTTQY	12	TRBV27	TRBJ2-3
ASSLSTGTQY	10	TRBV7-8	TRBJ2-5
ASSQGGTGALNTEAF	15	TRBV4-2	TRBJ1-1
ASRQGGTNEKLF	12	TRBV6-1	TRBJ1-4
SGGGLAGRGKNIQY	14	TRBV29-1	TRBJ2-4
ATQPDRGGTDTQY	13	TRBV10-3	TRBJ2-3
ASKTQGDYQPQH	12	TRBV6-2/TRBV6-3	TRBJ1-5
ASRQRGQVANYGYT	14	TRBV6-1	TRBJ1-2
ASSFRQGPFYEQY	13	TRBV7-2	TRBJ2-7
ASSLGTGVYNSPLH	14	TRBV27	TRBJ1-6
ASSDEGENELGYT	13	TRBV6-4	TRBJ1-2
ASSPHRTGNTGELF	14	TRBV7-2	TRBJ2-2
ASSPWTGGATEAF	13	TRBV3-1	TRBJ1-1
SVGRGSYEQY	10	TRBV29-1	TRBJ2-7